The clone carrying this T cell receptor beta chain was seen a handful of times. They isolated at least 6 million PBMCs from each sample. The data belong to a study of blood T cells in healthy people across ages. The authors ran a second PCR of roughly 6 to 12 cycles using a sample-barcoded 5' primer and a J-beta primer mix. One entry per CDR3 protein results from TCRdb running MiXCR on the 5' RACE reads. This table holds around 1,000,000 distinct CDR3 sequences, 20% to 25% found once. Germline assignment: CDR1 DFQATT and CDR2 SNEGSKA (reference sequence). Trimming pared 6 bases from V and 7 bases from J, leaving 26 bases between. CDR3 length: 16 amino acids. These same records also appear under a second study, on T cells of mothers and their children. In that study: In each mother, TCR beta CDR3 reads exceeded 8 million; in each child, they numbered approximately 3 million. Related pairs of mothers and children showed slightly higher, non-significant overlap versus unrelated pairs. None of the identified T cell clones proved to be persistent microchimeric clones.

This chain links TRBV20-1 with TRBJ2-3, with D possibly TRBD2 on 6 matching bases. Material for sequencing was blood. The receptor was isolated from a girl aged 2 to 10 in good health. In nucleotides, the CDR3 is TGCAGTGCCGGGCCGGGGGATCGAGCGGTGGAGAATACGCAGTATTTT. Its protein is CSAGPGDRAVENTQYF.